The next 15 T cell receptor beta chains were all read from a single sample in a study of shared clonotypes between healthy human individuals (dated by TCRdb to 2020 to 2022). Library preparation employed the immunoSEQ multiplex PCR assay. In its TCRdb copy, this immuneACCESS table keeps in-frame sequences only and misses some clones. Where compared with another copy, unresolved V genes explain less than half of these, and the others have no known cause. The table for this sample lists 2.3 million or so clones; just over 90% of them were counted only once. 0.35% to 0.5% of the sample comes from the top ten. Input material: naive CD4+ T cells from PBMCs. This sample's cell subset or site label indicates: CD45RA+ positively selected. The receptors come from a man aged 18 to 29 in good health. Some clones in this sample may be carry-over from other donors' samples.

The genes are TRBV28 and TRBJ2-1, with TRBD1 matching over 10 bases. Trimming cost V 5 bases and J 7 bases; bases outside gene matches: 5. Germline CDR1 reads MDHEN; CDR2 reads SYDVKM. The CDR3 consists of 14 residues. The CDR3 here is CASSPTDRGNEQFF. CDR3 nucleotide sequence: TGTGCCAGCAGTCCGACGGACAGGGGGAATGAGCAGTTCTTC.

This CDR3 is CSASRPREQYF. The CDR3 nucleotides read TGCAGTGCTTCAAGACCTAGGGAGCAGTACTTC. The chain recombines TRBV20-1 with TRBJ2-7; no clear D gene. CDR1 is DFQATT and CDR2 is SNEGSKA in the germline V gene (reference sequence). The CDR3 spans 11 residues. The V end lost 5 bases, the J end lost 7 bases, and 12 bases lay between the germline ends.

The chain couples TRBV12-5 to TRBJ2-7; TRBD2 might be the D (6 bases). This CDR3 has 18 amino acids. From germline, CDR1 is LGHNT and CDR2 FRNRAP. Trimming cost V 0 bases and J 5 bases, with 23 bases left between them. This chain's CDR3 is CASGLVPSVDWRRDEQYF. The DNA of the CDR3 is TGTGCTAGTGGTTTGGTACCTTCCGTGGACTGGCGGAGGGACGAGCAGTACTTC.

The V gene is TRBV2, the J gene TRBJ2-3; 8 bases match TRBD2. The CDR3 spans 16 residues. With 4 bases clipped from V and 2 bases from J, the junction kept 8 bases outside the gene matches. Germline CDR1 is SNHLY and CDR2 is FYNNEI. CDR3 amino acids: CASSVASGLPTDTQYF. CDR3 in DNA: TGTGCCAGCAGTGTGGCTAGCGGGCTCCCCACAGATACGCAGTATTTT.

This clone was recorded only once. The rearrangement uses TRBV19 and TRBJ1-5, with D possibly TRBD1 on 6 matching bases. The germline V gene has CDR1 LNHDA and CDR2 SQIVND (reference sequence). The CDR3 runs to 14 residues. The V and J ends lost 5 bases and 2 bases respectively, with 10 bases between them. The CDR3 loop is CASSVHRGNQPQHF. In nucleotides, the CDR3 is TGTGCCAGTAGTGTCCACAGGGGCAATCAGCCCCAGCATTTT. The variable domain in full, with the rest retrieved from reference TRBV19 and TRBJ1-5, is DGGITQSPKYLFRKEGQNVTLSCEQNLNHDAMYWYRQDPGQGLRLIYYSQIVNDFQKGDIAEGYSVSREKKESFPLTVTSAQKNPTAFYLCASSVHRGNQPQHFGDGTRLSIL.

This clone showed up just once. This chain joins TRBV6-6 and TRBJ1-1; TRBD1 might be the D (6 bases). Trimming shortened V by 4 bases and J by 2 bases, and 14 bases separated the two germline ends. The germline CDR1 and CDR2 sequences are MNHNY and SVGAGI (reference sequence). The CDR3 loop spans 15 amino acids. The CDR3 DNA reads as TGTGCCAGCAGTTCCGGGACACAGAGAAACACTGAAGCTTTCTTT. The encoded protein is CASSSGTQRNTEAFF.

Details on this clone: Other DNA sequences in this specimen translate into the identical CDR3. The rearrangement uses TRBV5-4 and TRBJ2-5; 8 bases are shared with TRBD1. Germline values: CDR1 SGHNT, CDR2 YYREEE (reference sequence). V lost 3 bases, J lost 2 bases, and 3 bases stayed unmatched. This CDR3 region has 14 residues. The CDR3 nucleotides are TGTGCCAGCAGCTCTGGACAGGGACAAGAGACCCAGTACTTC. Translated, it gives CASSSGQGQETQYF. The full variable domain, in which reference TRBV5-4 and TRBJ2-5 provide the parts outside the CDR3, is ETGVTQSPTHLIKTRGQQVTLRCSSQSGHNTVSWYQQALGQGPQFIFQYYREEENGRGNFPPRFSGLQFPNYSSELNVNALELDDSALYLCASSSGQGQETQYFGPGTRLLVL.

The rearrangement links TRBV6-4 to TRBJ2-7; a possible D gene is TRBD1 (6 bases). CDR1 is MRHNA and CDR2 is SNTAGT in the germline V gene. V gave up 4 bases and J gave up 4 bases, with 17 bases separating them. This CDR3 is built from 15 residues. In DNA form, the CDR3 reads TGTGCCAGCAGTGCGACGGGGAGTGACAGGTACGAGCAGTACTTC. Translating it yields CASSATGSDRYEQYF.

This sequence joins TRBV27 and TRBJ2-7; 9 nucleotides match TRBD1. CDR1 MNHEY and CDR2 SMNVEV come from the germline V gene (reference sequence). J lost 0 bases, V lost 6 bases, and 6 bases had no gene match. This CDR3 spans 15 amino acids. CDR3 nucleotide sequence: TGTGCCAGCAGGGGACAGGGCACCCTCTCCTACGAGCAGTACTTC. Its translation is CASRGQGTLSYEQYF.

The chain employs TRBV7-2 and TRBJ1-1; no definite D call. The germline V and J ends were trimmed by 2 bases and 1 base, with 8 bases remaining between them. From germline, CDR1 is SGHTA and CDR2 FQGNSA. The length of the CDR3 is 14 residues. CDR3 nucleotide sequence: TGTGCCAGCAGCTTACGAGGACCGAACACTGAAGCTTTCTTT. Translating gives CASSLRGPNTEAFF. Combining the CDR3 with reference TRBV7-2 and TRBJ1-1 gives the whole variable domain GAGVSQSPSNKVTEKGKDVELRCDPISGHTALYWYRQSLGQGLEFLIYFQGNSAPDKSGLPSDRFSAERTGGSVSTLTIQRTQQEDSAVYLCASSLRGPNTEAFFGQGTRLTVV.

The rearrangement joins TRBV9 to TRBJ1-5; D not certain. This CDR3 contains 16 residues. CDR1 is SGDLS, CDR2 YYNGEE, per germline. V was trimmed by 0 bases and J by 9 bases, leaving 19 bases between them. The CDR3 nucleotides read TGTGCCAGCAGCGTAGGCCCGTGGGCTGCGAGTGGGCCCCAGCATTTT. This codes for CASSVGPWAASGPQHF.

The CDR3 loop is CKIQDSTDTQYF. The CDR3 nucleotides read TGTAAGATTCAGGACTCTACAGATACGCAGTATTTT. The V and J genes are TRBV19 and TRBJ2-3; a weak D match, TRBD2 (5 bases). Germline CDR1 LNHDA, CDR2 SQIVND (reference sequence). This CDR3 has 12 amino acids.

The chain has TRBV30 and TRBJ2-5; the D gene is possibly TRBD2 (6 bases). The germline CDR1 and CDR2 sequences are GTSNPN and SVGIG (reference sequence). V dropped 5 bases and J dropped 5 bases, with 21 bases sitting between them. The CDR3 extends over 15 amino acids. The CDR3 loop is CAWAPGAGTWETQYF. In DNA, the CDR3 is TGTGCCTGGGCGCCCGGTGCGGGAACATGGGAGACCCAGTACTTC. The full variable domain, completed using reference TRBV30 and TRBJ2-5, is SQTIHQWPATLVQPVGSPLSLECTVEGTSNPNLYWYRQAAGRGLQLLFYSVGIGQISSEVPQNLSASRPQDRQFILSSKKLLLSDSGFYLCAWAPGAGTWETQYFGPGTRLLVL.

Only one count was recorded for this clone. The chain joins TRBV5-1 to TRBJ2-6; D possibly corresponds to TRBD1 (6 bases). CDR1 is SGHRS and CDR2 is YFSETQ in the germline V gene. There are 16 residues in the CDR3. The V and J ends lost 3 bases and 2 bases respectively, with 12 bases between them. The CDR3 nucleotides are TGCGCCAGCAGCTCCTACACAGGGCCTGGGGCCAACGTCCTGACTTTC. Protein product: CASSSYTGPGANVLTF. Drawing the rest from reference TRBV5-1 and TRBJ2-6, the complete variable domain is KAGVTQTPRYLIKTRGQQVTLSCSPISGHRSVSWYQQTPGQGLQFLFEYFSETQRNKGNFPGRFSGRQFSNSRSEMNVSTLELGDSALYLCASSSYTGPGANVLTFGAGSRLTVL.

V usage is TRBV5-1 and J usage is TRBJ1-4, with D perhaps TRBD1 (5 bases). The germline CDR1 and CDR2 sequences are SGHRS and YFSETQ. The V end was cut by 6 bases, the J end by 11 bases, with 14 bases between. The CDR3 is 12 residues long. DNA for the CDR3: TGCGCCAGCACCCACAGCGGGGGGAAACTGTTTTTT. This encodes CASTHSGGKLFF. Complete variable domain (other parts from reference TRBV5-1 and TRBJ1-4): KAGVTQTPRYLIKTRGQQVTLSCSPISGHRSVSWYQQTPGQGLQFLFEYFSETQRNKGNFPGRFSGRQFSNSRSEMNVSTLELGDSALYLCASTHSGGKLFFGSGTQLSVL.